The source of this T cell receptor (beta chain) is a study of cytomegalovirus exposure and HLA in healthy donors. About this clone: Its antigen remains unidentified.

Sequencing used immunoSEQ multiplex PCR; TCRdb keeps in-frame clones, though not all of them. The table shows 200,000 or so clones, with over 65% occurring only once. Study-wide results and caveats: The classifier reportedly diagnosed cytomegalovirus status with high specificity and sensitivity. In vitro experiments confirmed that a few CMV-associated chains were specific for CMV antigens.

Sequenced sample: PBMCs. The clonotype originates from a man between 18 and 29 years old in good health and CMV-seropositive.

DNA of the CDR3: TGTGCCAGCAGATCCAAGGGACTTATTTACGAGCAGTACTTC. Its translation: CASRSKGLIYEQYF. This chain uses TRBV11-2 with TRBJ2-7; TRBD2 might be the D (6 bases). This CDR3 spans 14 amino acids. Germline CDR1 is SGHAT and CDR2 is FQNNGV. Trimming stripped 6 bases from V and 4 bases from J, with 16 bases between.